A selection of T cell receptor beta chains follows, all from one sample in a study of shared clonotypes between healthy human individuals. Assay: immunoSEQ multiplex PCR; the TCRdb copy retains only in-frame clones and omits some. The sample consists of more than 2 million clones, approximately 96% of them appearing once. Sequenced material: naive CD4+ T cells sorted from blood. These receptors were taken from a man between 18 and 29 years old in good health. The CDR3 runs from the conserved cysteine through the conserved F or W. The order of the fields is D gene, J gene, V gene, clone size, CDR3 DNA, CDR3 protein. The D gene is left open where the match is weak. Clone size, where shown, is once, few, many, or a class for clones that have expanded.

D: TRBD2
J: TRBJ2-5
V: TRBV7-9
size: once
DNA: TGTGCCAGCAGCCCCGGACTAGCGGAAGAGACCCAGTACTTC
CDR3: CASSPGLAEETQYF

D: TRBD1
J: TRBJ2-7
V: TRBV11-2
size: .
DNA: TGTGCCAGCACCAAGGGGACAGGCTCCTACGAGCAGTACTTC
CDR3: CASTKGTGSYEQYF

D: .
J: TRBJ2-7
V: TRBV30
size: .
DNA: TGTGCCTGGAGTGGGGTAGCGCCGTACGAGCAGTACTTC
CDR3: CAWSGVAPYEQYF

D: .
J: TRBJ1-2
V: TRBV6-5
size: .
DNA: TGTGCCAGCAGTTACTCCGGACGACTCACCGATGGCTACACCTTC
CDR3: CASSYSGRLTDGYTF

D: .
J: TRBJ1-4
V: TRBV2
size: .
DNA: TGTGCCAGCAGTGGCGAGGGGAATGAAAAACTGTTTTTT
CDR3: CASSGEGNEKLFF

D: TRBD2
J: TRBJ2-7
V: TRBV29-1
size: .
DNA: TGCAGCGCCGGACGGGGGGTAAGCGAGCAGTACTTC
CDR3: CSAGRGVSEQYF

D: TRBD2
J: TRBJ2-3
V: TRBV4-1
size: .
DNA: TGCGCCAGCAGCCAAGATATGGGGACTAGCGAGGCAGATACGCAGTATTTT
CDR3: CASSQDMGTSEADTQYF

D: TRBD1
J: TRBJ2-2
V: TRBV19
size: .
DNA: TGTGCCAGTAGACTGACAGGGGCCAACACCGGGGAGCTGTTTTTT
CDR3: CASRLTGANTGELFF

D: .
J: TRBJ2-1
V: TRBV5-1
size: .
DNA: TGCGCCAGCAGGACCGAATACAATGAGCAGTTCTTC
CDR3: CASRTEYNEQFF

D: .
J: TRBJ2-7
V: TRBV20-1
size: .
DNA: TGCAGTGCTAGAGCGTTAACGGGGTACTTC
CDR3: CSARALTGYF

D: .
J: TRBJ1-2
V: TRBV20-1
size: once
DNA: TGCAGTGCTAGGGCCGAAGGCTACACCTTC
CDR3: CSARAEGYTF

D: .
J: TRBJ1-5
V: TRBV6-1
size: once
DNA: TGTGCCAGTCCTGGCCCCCCGATGCGGCCCCAGCATTTT
CDR3: CASPGPPMRPQHF

D: .
J: TRBJ1-6
V: TRBV6-4
size: .
DNA: TGTGCCAGCAGAGAGGGGGTCCTAGGTTCACCCCTCCACTTT
CDR3: CASREGVLGSPLHF